The clone carrying this TCR beta chain showed up just a few times. Its antigen is still unknown. This sample was taken from a study of blood T cells in healthy people across ages. The wider study: Per two T cells, about one barcoded beta molecule was captured through template switching.

Trimming left V 2 bases short and J 6 bases short, with 20 bases between. The CDR3 covers 16 residues. The V gene's germline CDR1 is MNHEY and CDR2 SMNVEV (reference sequence). Study conclusions and caveats: Age showed a roughly linear inverse relationship with TCR beta diversity per million T cells.

A second PCR of about 7 to 11 cycles used a sample-barcoded 5' primer and a J-beta primer mix. Tags on each cDNA molecule came from a template-switch adaptor with 12 random nucleotides. Via MiXCR, TCRdb re-called the 5' RACE reads, giving one row per CDR3 protein. In the table there are 1.5 million to 2 million distinct CDR3 sequences, 30% to 40% of which are singletons. Sequencing input: blood. This sequence originates from a woman aged 25 to 39 in good health. V usage is TRBV27 and J usage is TRBJ2-7; weak D call: TRBD2 (7 bases). CDR3 protein: CASSLIGAGARVEQYF. The DNA of the CDR3 is TGTGCCAGCAGTTTAATAGGGGCGGGGGCGAGGGTCGAGCAGTACTTC.